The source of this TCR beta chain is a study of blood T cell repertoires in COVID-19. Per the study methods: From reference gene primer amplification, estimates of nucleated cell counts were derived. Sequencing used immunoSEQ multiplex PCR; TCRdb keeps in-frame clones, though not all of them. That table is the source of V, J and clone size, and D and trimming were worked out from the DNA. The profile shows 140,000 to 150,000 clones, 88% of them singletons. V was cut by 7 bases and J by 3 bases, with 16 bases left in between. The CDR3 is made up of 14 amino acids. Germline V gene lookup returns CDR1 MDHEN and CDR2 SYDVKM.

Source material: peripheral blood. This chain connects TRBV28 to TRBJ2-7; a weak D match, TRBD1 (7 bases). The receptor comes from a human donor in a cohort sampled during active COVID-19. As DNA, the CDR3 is TGTGCCAGCAAACAACAGGGGACTTTCTACGAGCAGTACTTC. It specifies CASKQQGTFYEQYF.